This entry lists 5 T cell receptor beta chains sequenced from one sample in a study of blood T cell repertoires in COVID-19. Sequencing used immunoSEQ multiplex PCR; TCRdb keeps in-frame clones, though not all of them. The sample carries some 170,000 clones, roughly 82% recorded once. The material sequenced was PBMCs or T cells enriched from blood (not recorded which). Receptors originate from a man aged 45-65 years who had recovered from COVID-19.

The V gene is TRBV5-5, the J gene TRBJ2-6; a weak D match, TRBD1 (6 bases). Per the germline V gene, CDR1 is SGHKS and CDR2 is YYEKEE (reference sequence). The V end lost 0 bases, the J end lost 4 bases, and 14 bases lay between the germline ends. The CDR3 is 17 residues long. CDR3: CASSLAETGSGANVLTF. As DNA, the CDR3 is TGTGCCAGCAGCTTGGCGGAAACAGGGTCCGGGGCCAACGTCCTGACTTTC.

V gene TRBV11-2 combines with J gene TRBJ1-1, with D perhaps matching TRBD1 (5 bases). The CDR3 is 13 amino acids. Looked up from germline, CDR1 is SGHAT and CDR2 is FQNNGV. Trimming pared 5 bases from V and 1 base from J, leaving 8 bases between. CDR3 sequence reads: CASSLTGNTEAFF. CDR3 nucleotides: TGTGCCAGCAGCCTTACAGGGAACACTGAAGCTTTCTTT.

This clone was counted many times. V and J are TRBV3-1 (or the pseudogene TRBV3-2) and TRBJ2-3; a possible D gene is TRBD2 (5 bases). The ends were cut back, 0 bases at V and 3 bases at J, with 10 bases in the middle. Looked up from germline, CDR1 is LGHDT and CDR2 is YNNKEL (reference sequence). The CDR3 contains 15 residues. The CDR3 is CASSQDGIGTDTQYF. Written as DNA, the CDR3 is TGTGCCAGCAGCCAAGACGGGATTGGGACAGATACGCAGTATTTT.

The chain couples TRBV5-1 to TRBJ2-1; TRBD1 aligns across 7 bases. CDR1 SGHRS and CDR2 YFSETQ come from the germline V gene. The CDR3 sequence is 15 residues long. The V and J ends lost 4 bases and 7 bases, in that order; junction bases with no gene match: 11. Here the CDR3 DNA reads TGCGCCAGCAGCGGAATATCGGGACAGATAAATGAGCAGTTCTTC. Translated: CASSGISGQINEQFF.

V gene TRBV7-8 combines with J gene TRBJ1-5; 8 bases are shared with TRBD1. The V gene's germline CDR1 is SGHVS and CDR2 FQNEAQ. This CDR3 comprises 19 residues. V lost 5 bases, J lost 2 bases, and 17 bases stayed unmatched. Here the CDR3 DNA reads TGTGCCAGCAGCCCAGGTGGGCGCAGGGGGCTGCTACGCAATCAGCCCCAGCATTTT. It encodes CASSPGGRRGLLRNQPQHF. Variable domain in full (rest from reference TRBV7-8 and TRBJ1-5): GAGVSQSPRYKVAKRGQDVALRCDPISGHVSLFWYQQALGQGPEFLTYFQNEAQLDKSGLPSDRFFAERPEGSVSTLKIQRTQQEDSAVYLCASSPGGRRGLLRNQPQHFGDGTRLSIL.